This TCR beta chain was observed in a study of monozygotic twins with inflammatory bowel disease. Looked up from germline, CDR1 is SEHNR and CDR2 is FQNEAQ (reference sequence). The CDR3 has 13 residues. Following a re-call of the 5' RACE reads, TCRdb has one entry per CDR3 protein and lacks DNA. The listing contains some 150,000 distinct CDR3 sequences. This TCR came from a human donor with ulcerative colitis or Crohn's disease, or a healthy co-twin of an affected twin (not recorded which). The specimen sequenced was blood. The chain has TRBV7-9 and TRBJ2-1. This CDR3 is CASSLNQRNEQFF.